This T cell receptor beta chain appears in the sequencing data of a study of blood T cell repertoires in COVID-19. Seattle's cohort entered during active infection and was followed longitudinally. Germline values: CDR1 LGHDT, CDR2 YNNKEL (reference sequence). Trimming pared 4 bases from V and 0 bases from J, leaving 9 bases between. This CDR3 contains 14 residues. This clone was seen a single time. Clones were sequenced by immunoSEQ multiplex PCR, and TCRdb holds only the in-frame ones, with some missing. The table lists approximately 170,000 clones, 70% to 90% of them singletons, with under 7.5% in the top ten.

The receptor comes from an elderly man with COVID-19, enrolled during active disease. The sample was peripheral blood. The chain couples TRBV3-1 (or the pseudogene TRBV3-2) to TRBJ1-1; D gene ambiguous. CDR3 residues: CASSLGVLNTEAFF. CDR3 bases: TGTGCCAGCAGCCTAGGAGTATTGAACACTGAAGCTTTCTTT.